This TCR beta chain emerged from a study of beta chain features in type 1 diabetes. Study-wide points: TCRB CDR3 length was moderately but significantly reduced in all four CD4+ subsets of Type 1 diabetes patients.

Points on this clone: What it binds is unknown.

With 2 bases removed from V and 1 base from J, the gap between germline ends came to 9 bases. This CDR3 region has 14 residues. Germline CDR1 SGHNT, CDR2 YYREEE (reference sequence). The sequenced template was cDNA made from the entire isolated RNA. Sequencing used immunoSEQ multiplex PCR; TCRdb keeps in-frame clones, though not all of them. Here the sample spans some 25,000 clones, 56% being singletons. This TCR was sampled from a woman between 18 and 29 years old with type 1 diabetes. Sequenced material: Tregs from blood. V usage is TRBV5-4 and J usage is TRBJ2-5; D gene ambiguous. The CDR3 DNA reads TGTGCCAGCAGCTTACAGCTCGCCCAAGAGACCCAGTACTTC. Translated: CASSLQLAQETQYF.